This TCR beta chain stems from a study of blood T cell repertoires in COVID-19. As for the study in general: COVID-19 samples, acute and convalescent, were from the United States, Italy and Spain.

Germline V gene sequence: CDR1 KGHSH, CDR2 LQKENI. There are 16 residues in the CDR3. V lost 3 bases to trimming and J lost 0 bases, with 15 bases between them. The table came from immunoSEQ multiplex PCR; TCRdb's copy has only in-frame clones and leaves some out. The sample lists more than 40,000 clones; 80% to 90% were seen once. The receptor comes from an older man with acute or convalescent COVID-19. V gene TRBV18 combines with J gene TRBJ2-7, with a possible D match to TRBD2 (6 bases). The sequencing sample was made of peripheral blood. CDR3 protein: CASSPLRGGSSYEQYF. As DNA, the CDR3 is TGTGCCAGCTCACCTCTGCGAGGAGGGTCCTCCTACGAGCAGTACTTC.